There are many counts of the clone carrying this TCR beta chain. Its matching antigen is unknown. The sample originates from a study of CD8 T cells in ankylosing spondylitis. Study-level points and caveats: Seemingly distinctive of ankylosing spondylitis blood was a TCR beta motif formed by eight highly homologous variants. Past research had described some motif variants in reactive arthritis synovial fluid and blood.

TCRdb itself ran the 5' RACE reads through MiXCR, one entry per CDR3 protein. Here the sample spans 700,000 to 850,000 distinct CDR3 sequences, about 11% being singletons. Looked up from germline, CDR1 is SQVTM and CDR2 is ANQGSEA. The V gene lost 6 bases and the J gene lost 2 bases, with 10 bases spanning the gap. The CDR3 has 12 amino acids. Sample: blood, either unsorted or a sorted T cell fraction (not recorded which). This receptor was obtained from a male donor with ankylosing spondylitis. The chain joins TRBV29-1 to TRBJ2-5; the D is unclear. CDR3 region: CSVDHSQETQYF. Written as DNA, the CDR3 is TGCAGCGTGGACCACAGTCAAGAGACCCAGTACTTC. Full variable domain (missing parts from reference TRBV29-1 and TRBJ2-5): SAVISQKPSRDICQRGTSLTIQCQVDSQVTMMFWYRQQPGQSLTLIATANQGSEATYESGFVIDKFPISRPNLTFSTLTVSNMSPEDSSIYLCSVDHSQETQYFGPGTRLLVL.